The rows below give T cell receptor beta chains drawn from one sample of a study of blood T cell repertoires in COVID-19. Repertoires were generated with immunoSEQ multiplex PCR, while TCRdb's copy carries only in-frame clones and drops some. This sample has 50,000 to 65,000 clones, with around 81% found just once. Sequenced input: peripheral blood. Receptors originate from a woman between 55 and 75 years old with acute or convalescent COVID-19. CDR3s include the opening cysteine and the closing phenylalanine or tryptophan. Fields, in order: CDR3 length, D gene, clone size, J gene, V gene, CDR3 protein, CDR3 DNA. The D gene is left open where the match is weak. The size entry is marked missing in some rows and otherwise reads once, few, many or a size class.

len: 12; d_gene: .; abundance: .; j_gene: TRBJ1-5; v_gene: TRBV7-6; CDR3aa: CASSSMNQPQHF; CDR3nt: TGTGCCAGCAGCTCAATGAATCAGCCCCAGCATTTT
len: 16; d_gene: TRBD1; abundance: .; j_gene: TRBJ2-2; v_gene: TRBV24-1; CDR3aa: CATSDDQGANTGELFF; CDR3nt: TGTGCCACCAGTGATGATCAGGGGGCGAACACCGGGGAGCTGTTTTTT
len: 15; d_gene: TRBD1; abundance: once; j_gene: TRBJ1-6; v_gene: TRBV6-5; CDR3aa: CASGGTGGYNSPLHF; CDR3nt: TGTGCCAGCGGAGGTACAGGGGGTTATAATTCACCCCTCCACTTT
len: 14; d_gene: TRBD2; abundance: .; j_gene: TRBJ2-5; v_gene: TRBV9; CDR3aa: CASSETSGLETQYF; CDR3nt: TGTGCCAGCAGCGAGACTAGCGGGTTGGAGACCCAGTACTTC
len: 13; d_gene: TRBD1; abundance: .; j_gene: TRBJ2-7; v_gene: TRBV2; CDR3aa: CASSGPTGNEQYF; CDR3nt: TGTGCCAGCAGTGGGCCGACAGGGAACGAGCAGTACTTC
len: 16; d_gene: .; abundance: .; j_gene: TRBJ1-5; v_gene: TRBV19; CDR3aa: CASSMQAVYSNQPQHF; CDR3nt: TGTGCCAGTAGTATGCAGGCAGTCTATAGCAATCAGCCCCAGCATTTT
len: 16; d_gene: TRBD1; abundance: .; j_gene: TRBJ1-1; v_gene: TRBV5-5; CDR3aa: CASSLARVQGHTEAFF; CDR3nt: TGTGCCAGCAGCTTGGCCAGGGTACAGGGGCACACTGAAGCTTTCTTT
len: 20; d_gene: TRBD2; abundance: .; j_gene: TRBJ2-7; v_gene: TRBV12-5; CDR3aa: CASGLVNLPPGAGDVYEQYF; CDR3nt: TGTGCTAGTGGTTTGGTAAACCTCCCCCCTGGGGCGGGAGACGTCTACGAGCAGTACTTC
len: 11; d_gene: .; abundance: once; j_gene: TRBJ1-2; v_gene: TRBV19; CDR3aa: CASGQNYGYTF; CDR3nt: TGTGCCAGTGGACAGAACTATGGCTACACCTTC
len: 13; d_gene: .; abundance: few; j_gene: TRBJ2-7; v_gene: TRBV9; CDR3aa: CASSVDQGGEQYF; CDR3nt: TGTGCCAGCAGCGTAGATCAGGGAGGCGAGCAGTACTTC
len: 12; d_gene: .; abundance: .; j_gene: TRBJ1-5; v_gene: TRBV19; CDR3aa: CASRRSNQPQHF; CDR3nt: TGTGCCAGTAGGCGAAGCAATCAGCCCCAGCATTTT
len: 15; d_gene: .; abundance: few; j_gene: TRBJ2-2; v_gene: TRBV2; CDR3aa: CASSATSGNTGELFF; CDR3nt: TGTGCCAGCAGTGCAACCAGCGGAAACACCGGGGAGCTGTTTTTT
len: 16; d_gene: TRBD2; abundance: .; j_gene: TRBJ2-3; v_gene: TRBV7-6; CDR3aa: CASSHRTSPSTDTQYF; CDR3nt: TGTGCCAGCAGCCATCGGACTAGCCCATCCACAGATACGCAGTATTTT